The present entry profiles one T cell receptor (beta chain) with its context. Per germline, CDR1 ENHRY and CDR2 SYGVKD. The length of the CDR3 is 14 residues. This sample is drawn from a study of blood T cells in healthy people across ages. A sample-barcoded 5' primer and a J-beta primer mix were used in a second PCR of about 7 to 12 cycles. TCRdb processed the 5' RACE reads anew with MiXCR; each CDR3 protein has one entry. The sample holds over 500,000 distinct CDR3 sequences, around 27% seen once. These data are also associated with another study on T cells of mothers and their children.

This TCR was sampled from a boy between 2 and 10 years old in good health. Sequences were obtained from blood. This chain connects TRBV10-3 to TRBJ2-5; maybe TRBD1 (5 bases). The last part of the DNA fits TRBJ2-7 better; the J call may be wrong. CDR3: CAISNSGSSYEQYF. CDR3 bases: TGTGCCATCAGTAATTCAGGGTCCTCCTACGAGCAGTACTTC.